This T cell receptor (beta chain) appears in the sequencing data of a study of blood T cell repertoires in COVID-19 (dated by TCRdb to between 2020 and 2021). For context, the study as a whole: Collaborator samples came from the United States, Italy and Spain and covered acute and convalescent phases of COVID-19. The prospective study material was composed of cDNA or gDNA derived from T cells, B-cell-depleted T cells, or PBMCs. The dataset comprised deeply sampled blood TCRbeta repertoires from subjects exposed to, actively infected with, or recovered from COVID-19. A freely available public database, intended as a resource for researchers studying the immune response to SARS-CoV-2, is where the repertoires were released. The samples were drawn from the first 160 participants of the ongoing ImmuneRACE study and from under 1,500 subjects provided by 6 global collaborators. A de-identified subject ID, COVID-19 status, age in years and sex were almost always included in the sample metadata. Where available, HLA class I and class II types were taken from metadata supplied by the sample provider and were not determined by assay-based typing. Overall results and qualifications from the work: The amount of clinical and demographic metadata varied by source and participant and was provided uncurated.

Whole blood was collected in K2EDTA tubes by collaborating institutions according to the institutions' own protocols. For TCRbeta analysis, collaborators shipped samples in one of three forms: frozen whole blood, isolated PBMCs, or DNA extracted from either of those sample types. The immunoSEQ Assay, a bias-controlled multiplex PCR, was used to amplify TCRbeta CDR3 regions from genomic DNA. Turning to the authors' computational methods: Within the assay, amplification of reference gene primers was used to estimate how many nucleated cells each sample contained. Sequence reads were collapsed and filtered to measure the absolute abundance of every unique TCRbeta CDR3 rearrangement. Productive Simpson clonality was computed per sample as the square root of Simpson's diversity index over productive rearrangements. Imported from immuneACCESS, the table was reduced by TCRdb to in-frame sequences with V and J called. These copies leave out some clones; in studies compared against another copy, an unresolved V gene accounts for under half, and the cause of the remainder is not known. V and J calls plus clone size are reproduced from that table; the DNA served to infer D and trimming. This sample has more than 100,000 clones in its table, and 70% to 90% of those were observed once. Of the sample, about 4% is held by the ten largest clones.

About this clone: Its recognized antigen is unknown. Qualities for individual bases were not recorded, and no much larger clone is one base off.

Material for sequencing was peripheral blood. The sequence was collected from a woman aged 55 to 70 with acute or convalescent COVID-19.

The CDR3: CASSSDRAIAGIKDEQFF. The nucleotides are TGTGCCAGCAGTAGTGACAGGGCCATAGCGGGAATAAAGGATGAGCAGTTCTTC. This receptor chain uses TRBV6-2 or TRBV6-3 and TRBJ2-1; TRBD2 is perhaps the D gene, given 8 matching bases. CDR1 and CDR2 (MNHEY, SVGEGT) derive from the germline V gene. Measured from the cysteine to the phenylalanine, the CDR3 is 18 residues long. The entry retains the CDR3 DNA only, 54 bases that are in frame from base 1. V sheds 5 bases and J sheds 8 bases, leaving 28 bases between their ends.